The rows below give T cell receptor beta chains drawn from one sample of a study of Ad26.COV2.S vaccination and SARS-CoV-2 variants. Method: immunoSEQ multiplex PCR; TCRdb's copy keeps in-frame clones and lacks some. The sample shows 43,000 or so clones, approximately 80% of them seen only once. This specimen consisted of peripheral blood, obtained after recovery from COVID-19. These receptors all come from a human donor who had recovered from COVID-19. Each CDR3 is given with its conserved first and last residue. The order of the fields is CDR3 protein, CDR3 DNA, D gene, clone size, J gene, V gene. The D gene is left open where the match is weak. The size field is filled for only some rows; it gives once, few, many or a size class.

CDR3: CASGKTSGSSYEQFF
DNA: TGTGCTAGTGGCAAAACTAGCGGGAGTTCATATGAGCAGTTCTTC
D: TRBD2
size: -
J: TRBJ2-1
V: TRBV12-5

CDR3: CATETGGQAFF
DNA: TGTGCCACCGAGACAGGGGGCCAAGCTTTCTTT
D: TRBD1
size: -
J: TRBJ1-1
V: TRBV15

CDR3: CASRKGTGGVTEAFF
DNA: TGTGCCAGTAGAAAGGGGACAGGGGGCGTGACTGAAGCTTTCTTT
D: TRBD1
size: -
J: TRBJ1-1
V: TRBV5-6

CDR3: CASALIRGSYNEQFF
DNA: TGTGCCTCTGCCCTCATCCGGGGGTCCTACAATGAGCAGTTCTTC
D: -
size: few
J: TRBJ2-1
V: TRBV11-2

CDR3: CASSYGQNYNEQFF
DNA: TGTGCCAGCAGTTACGGGCAGAACTACAATGAGCAGTTCTTC
D: -
size: -
J: TRBJ2-1
V: TRBV6-2/TRBV6-3

CDR3: CAISGLAGLTGDTQYF
DNA: TGTGCCATCAGTGGACTAGCGGGGCTCACGGGGGATACGCAGTATTTT
D: TRBD2
size: -
J: TRBJ2-3
V: TRBV10-3

CDR3: CASSIDPLRTFF
DNA: TGTGCCAGTAGTATAGATCCCTTAAGGACTTTCTTT
D: -
size: few
J: TRBJ1-1
V: TRBV19

CDR3: CASSPHSDTGTEAFF
DNA: TGTGCCAGCAGCCCACACTCGGACACCGGGACTGAAGCTTTCTTT
D: -
size: -
J: TRBJ1-1
V: TRBV3-1/TRBV3-2

CDR3: CASSQVASGSTDTQYF
DNA: TGTGCCAGCAGCCAAGTAGCTAGCGGGAGCACAGATACGCAGTATTTT
D: TRBD2
size: -
J: TRBJ2-3
V: TRBV3-1/TRBV3-2

CDR3: CASRDSGTLNEQFF
DNA: TGTGCCAGCAGGGATAGCGGGACCCTCAATGAGCAGTTCTTC
D: TRBD2
size: -
J: TRBJ2-1
V: TRBV28

CDR3: CASSLDGDQPQHF
DNA: TGCGCCAGCAGCTTGGACGGAGATCAGCCCCAGCATTTT
D: -
size: -
J: TRBJ1-5
V: TRBV5-1

CDR3: CASTLGWGNYGYTF
DNA: TGTGCCAGCACCCTCGGTTGGGGTAACTATGGCTACACCTTC
D: -
size: -
J: TRBJ1-2
V: TRBV7-2